This T cell receptor (beta chain) was documented in a study of beta chain features in type 1 diabetes. Study results and limitations: Moderate but significant shortening of TCRB CDR3s was recorded in all four CD4+ subsets from Type 1 diabetes patients.

Germline CDR1 reads MDHEN; CDR2 reads SYDVKM. The CDR3 length is 13 residues. V dropped 1 base and J dropped 5 bases, with 9 bases sitting between them. Concerning this clone: Its antigen is currently unknown.

Sequencing targeted expressed TCRB transcripts, as all isolated RNA had been reverse transcribed. Produced via immunoSEQ multiplex PCR; TCRdb's table is partial and in-frame only. The table records under 300,000 clones, approximately 11% of them present only once. V is TRBV28 and J is TRBJ2-7, with no clear D. The source is a man aged 30 to 45 with type 1 diabetes. The sequencing sample was made of naive CD4+ T cells from blood. The CDR3 region is CASSLFSTHEQYF. The CDR3 DNA reads TGTGCCAGCAGTTTATTTTCTACGCACGAGCAGTACTTC.